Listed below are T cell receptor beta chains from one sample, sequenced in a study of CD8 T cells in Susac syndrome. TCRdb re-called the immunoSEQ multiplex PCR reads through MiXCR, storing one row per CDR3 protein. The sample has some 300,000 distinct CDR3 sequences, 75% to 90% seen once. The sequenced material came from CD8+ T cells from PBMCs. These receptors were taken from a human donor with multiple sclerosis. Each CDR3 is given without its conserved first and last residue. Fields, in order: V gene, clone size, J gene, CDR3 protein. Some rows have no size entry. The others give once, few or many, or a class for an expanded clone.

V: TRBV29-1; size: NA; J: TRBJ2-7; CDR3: SVEGGGGYYEQY
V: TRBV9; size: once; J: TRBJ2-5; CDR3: ASSALSSGETQY
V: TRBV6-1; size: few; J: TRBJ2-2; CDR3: AITPPLDTGELF
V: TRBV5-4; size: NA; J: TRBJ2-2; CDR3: ASSLGLAGNTGELF
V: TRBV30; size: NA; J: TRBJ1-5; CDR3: AWSVTGRGQPQH
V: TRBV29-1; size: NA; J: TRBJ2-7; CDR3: SVGLIRGNYEQY
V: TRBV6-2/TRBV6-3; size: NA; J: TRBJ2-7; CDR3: ASSYGTAFYEQY
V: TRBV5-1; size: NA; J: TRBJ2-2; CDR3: ASTFGGGNTGELF
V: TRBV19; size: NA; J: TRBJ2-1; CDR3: ASSIGTSAYNEQF
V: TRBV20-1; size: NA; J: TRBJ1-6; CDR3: SASGTALGGSYNSPLH
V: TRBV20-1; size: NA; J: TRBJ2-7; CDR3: SATVRSSGGVYEQY
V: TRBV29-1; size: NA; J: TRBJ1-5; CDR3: SVEVGGNQPQH
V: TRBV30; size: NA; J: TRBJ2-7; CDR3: AWSVGQQGEQY
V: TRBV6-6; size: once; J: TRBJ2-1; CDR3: ASGSGQAYNEQF
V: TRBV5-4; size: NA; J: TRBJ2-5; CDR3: ASSSSLGAPRETQY
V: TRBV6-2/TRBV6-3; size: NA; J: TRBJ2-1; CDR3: ASSYWTSGRDEQF
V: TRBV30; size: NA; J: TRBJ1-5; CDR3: AWSVAGTYSNQPQH
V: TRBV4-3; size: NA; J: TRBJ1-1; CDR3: ASSQDGAGGWLTEAF
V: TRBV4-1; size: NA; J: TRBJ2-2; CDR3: ASSPLGLAGGQNTGELF
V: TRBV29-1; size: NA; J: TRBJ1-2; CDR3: SVTGAPYI
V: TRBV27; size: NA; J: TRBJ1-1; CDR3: ASSSQTGTENTEAF
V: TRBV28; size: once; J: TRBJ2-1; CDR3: ASSDTGTGYYNEQF
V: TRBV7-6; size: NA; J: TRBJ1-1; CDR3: ASSLGGQGNEAF
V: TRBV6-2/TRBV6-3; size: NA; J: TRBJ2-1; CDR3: ASSLGGEAHNEQF
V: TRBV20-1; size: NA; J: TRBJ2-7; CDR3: SATGLAGDSYEQY
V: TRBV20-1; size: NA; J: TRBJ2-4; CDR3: SARDTGSDQY
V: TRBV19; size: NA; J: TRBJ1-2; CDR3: ASTSSGGHGYT
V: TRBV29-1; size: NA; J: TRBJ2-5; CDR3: SVVSGVETQY
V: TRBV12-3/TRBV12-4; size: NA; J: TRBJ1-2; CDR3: ASRPGDAPYGYT
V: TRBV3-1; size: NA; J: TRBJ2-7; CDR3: ASSPGTGFHEQY
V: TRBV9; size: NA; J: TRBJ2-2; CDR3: ASSRLDRGLSGELF
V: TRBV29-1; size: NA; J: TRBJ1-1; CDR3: SVDNPLDFNTEAF
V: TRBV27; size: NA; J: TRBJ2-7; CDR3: ASSLRGAAEQY
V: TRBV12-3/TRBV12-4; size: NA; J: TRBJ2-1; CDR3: ASSLDEDEQF
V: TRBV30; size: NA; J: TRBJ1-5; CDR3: AWSAGQSNQPQH
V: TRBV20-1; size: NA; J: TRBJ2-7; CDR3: SANLAWTSGLVSYEQY
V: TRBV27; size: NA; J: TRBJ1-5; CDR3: ASSAGSRNQPQH
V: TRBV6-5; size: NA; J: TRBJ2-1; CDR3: ASSYLRQDYEQF
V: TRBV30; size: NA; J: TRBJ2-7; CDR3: AWSGPSGSSYEQY
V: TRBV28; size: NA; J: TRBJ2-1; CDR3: ASSFTTYEQF
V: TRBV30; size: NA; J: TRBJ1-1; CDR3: AWRPQQGRDTEAF
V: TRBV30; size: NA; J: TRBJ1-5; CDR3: AWSLISNQPQH
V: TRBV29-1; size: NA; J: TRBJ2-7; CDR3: SGVMGEQY
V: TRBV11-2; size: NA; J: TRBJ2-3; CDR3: ASSRGSGRAGDTQY
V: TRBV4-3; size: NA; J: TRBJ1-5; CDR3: ASSQSTGTGQPQH
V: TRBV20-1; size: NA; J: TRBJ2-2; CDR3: SARDGEVTGELF
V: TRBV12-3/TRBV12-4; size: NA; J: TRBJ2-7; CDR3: ASSQPGRKYEQY
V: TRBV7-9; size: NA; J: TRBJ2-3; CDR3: ASSSLGHDRESPDTQY
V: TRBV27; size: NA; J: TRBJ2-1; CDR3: ASSLWTSHEQF
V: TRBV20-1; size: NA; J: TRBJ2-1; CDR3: SARDWAGTSDEQF
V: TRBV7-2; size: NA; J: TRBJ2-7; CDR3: ASTPASSYEQY
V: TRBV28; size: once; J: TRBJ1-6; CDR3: ASRPDLSAWRTPLH
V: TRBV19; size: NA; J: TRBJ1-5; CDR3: ASSTYRDREIYSNQPQH
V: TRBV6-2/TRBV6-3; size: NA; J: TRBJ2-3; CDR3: ASRPLGDTATDTQY
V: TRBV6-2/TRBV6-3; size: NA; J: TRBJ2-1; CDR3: ASTPQGEGPSYNEQF
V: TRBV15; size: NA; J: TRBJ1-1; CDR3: ATSRDRGGFNTEAF
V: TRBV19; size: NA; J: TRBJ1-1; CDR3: ASSIADSPNTEAF
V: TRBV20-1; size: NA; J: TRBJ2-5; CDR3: SARDLVTPEGTQY
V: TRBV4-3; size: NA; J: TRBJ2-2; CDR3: ASSQESGELF